This T cell receptor (beta chain) was found in a study of cytomegalovirus exposure and HLA in healthy donors. Study overall: Earlier results showed roughly 120 million unique TCR beta sequences derived from some 190 million T cells.

Regarding the study as a whole: Cytomegalovirus status was reportedly diagnosed by the classifier with high sensitivity and specificity.

This CDR3 comprises 14 residues. V was clipped by 7 bases and J by 0 bases, with 10 bases between them. In germline, CDR1 is LNHDA, CDR2 SQIVND (reference sequence). With respect to this clone: Its antigen remains unidentified.

The study ran its PCR with 60 Vbeta and 13 Jbeta primers. In the original analysis: Unique TCR beta chains totaled around 86 million in a later count, with roughly 11 million of them shared. Only in-frame clones appear in the TCRdb table, and some are missing; sequencing was by immunoSEQ multiplex PCR. The D gene and trimming were derived from the DNA, and the V and J assignments and clone size from that table. The table shows approximately 75,000 clones, with approximately 80% occurring only once. This sequence originates from a man between 65 and 85 years old in good health and CMV-seropositive. The material sequenced was PBMCs. J is TRBJ1-3 and V is TRBV19; no clear D. In nucleotides, the CDR3 is TGTGCCAGTAAAACTGTAGACTCTGGAAACACCATATATTTT. Protein sequence: CASKTVDSGNTIYF.